The source of this T cell receptor (beta chain) is a study of shared clonotypes between healthy human individuals. Assay used: immunoSEQ multiplex PCR; TCRdb lists only in-frame clones, some missing. The sample includes nearly 600,000 clones, 95% of them seen just once. CD45RO negativity and positive selection for CCR7 defined naive CD8 cells, a population that excluded terminally differentiated effector memory CD45RA+ cells. Findings and limits, study-wide: Richness estimates generally favored naive over memory subsets. Across a few donors, naive CD4 shared roughly 5%, naive CD8 more than 3%, memory CD4 about 2.5%, memory CD8 0.4% to 0.5%.

Of note for this clone: Antigen specificity is unknown. In the same sample, other DNA sequences code for this CDR3.

The CDR3 contains 12 residues. V lost 1 base and J lost 4, with 4 bases in between. Germline-derived CDR1 and CDR2 are LNHNV and YYDKDF (reference sequence). Material: naive CD8+ T cells sorted from blood. This chain joins TRBV15 and TRBJ2-5; D is uncertain. The origin of this receptor is a young woman in good health. The CDR3 loop is CATSRVGETQYF. In DNA form, the CDR3 reads TGTGCCACCAGCAGAGTTGGAGAGACCCAGTACTTC.